These 31 T cell receptor beta chains were sequenced from one sample in a study of low-dose radiotherapy and immunotherapy resistance in tumors. Time point denoted: after trial treatment. The treatment: LDRT plus nivolumab, ipilimumab, low-dose cyclophosphamide and aspirin (RACIN trial). The TCRs were subjected to amplification over around 19 PCR cycles employing a constant-region primer in conjunction with a V-primer adapter. TCRdb analysed the reads with MiXCR anew, one entry per CDR3 protein. The sample consists of roughly 52,000 distinct CDR3 sequences, roughly 33% of them appearing once. The sample in question was PBMCs, obtained after low-dose radiotherapy plus immunotherapy. The receptors come from a male donor with rectosigmoid adenocarcinoma.

The sample holds a few counts of this clonotype. This chain uses TRBV6-2 or TRBV6-3 with TRBJ2-1, with TRBD2 identical over 9 bases. This CDR3 is 16 amino acids long. CDR1 is MNHEY, CDR2 SVGEGT, per germline. V lost 2 bases and J lost 6; bases outside the gene matches: 8. The CDR3 reads CASSYGGTSLGNEQFF. For the CDR3, the DNA is TGTGCCAGCAGTTACGGAGGGACTAGCTTAGGCAATGAGCAGTTCTTC.

The chain combines TRBV5-4 with TRBJ1-2; 8 bases map to TRBD1. The junction had 15 bases not matched to a gene; V was cut back by 6 bases and J by 8 bases. Germline V gene data show CDR1 as SGHNT and CDR2 as YYREEE (reference sequence). This CDR3 contains 15 residues. CDR3 residues: CASTGGAQGARGYTF. CDR3 nucleotide sequence: TGTGCCAGCACGGGAGGGGCTCAGGGGGCTCGGGGCTACACCTTC.

This clonotype has more than one count but fewer than ten. This chain joins TRBV5-1 and TRBJ2-7, with TRBD1 matching over 8 bases. The CDR3 extends over 14 amino acids. CDR1 is SGHRS and CDR2 is YFSETQ in the germline V gene. With 2 bases clipped from V and 2 bases from J, the junction kept 3 bases outside the gene matches. CDR3 sequence reads: CASSFLQGAYEQYF. The CDR3 DNA reads as TGCGCCAGCAGCTTCTTACAGGGGGCCTACGAGCAGTACTTC.

This clonotype was observed many times. The chain has TRBV20-1 and TRBJ2-6; 8 bases align to TRBD1. V lost 3 bases, J lost 0 bases, and 13 bases stayed unmatched. Looked up from germline, CDR1 is DFQATT and CDR2 is SNEGSKA (reference sequence). The CDR3 sequence is 19 residues long. The CDR3 region has the DNA TGCAGTGCTAGTTTTTCCCCGACAGGGGCCATCTCTGGGGCCAACGTCCTGACTTTC. Residues: CSASFSPTGAISGANVLTF.

The chain combines TRBV23-1 with TRBJ2-1, with D unclear. TRBV23-1 is an ORF for which the function is uncertain. Trimming left V 1 base short and J 0 bases short, with 10 bases between. There are 16 residues in the CDR3. CDR3: CASSQLNASSYNEQFF. Written as DNA, the CDR3 is TGCGCCAGCAGTCAATTAAACGCGAGCTCCTACAATGAGCAGTTCTTC.

At least ten counts were recorded for this clonotype. One junction end does not reproduce the germline sequence, and a read error may be involved. The rearrangement links TRBV6-6 to TRBJ1-2; D is possibly TRBD1 (5 bases). CDR3 length equals 12 residues. Germline assignment: CDR1 MNHNY and CDR2 SVGAGI (reference sequence). The CDR3 is CASSGRDQIPAF. The CDR3 nucleotides read TGTGCCAGCAGTGGACGGGACCAAATTCCTGCCTTC.

At least ten counts were recorded for this clonotype. This chain joins TRBV7-3 and TRBJ2-7, with 10 positions matching TRBD2. The CDR3 totals 15 residues. Germline V gives CDR1 SGHTA, CDR2 FQGTGA. Germline trimming cut 3 bases from V and 6 bases from J; bases unmatched to any gene: 8. The CDR3 is CASSLALAGAGEQYF. The CDR3 DNA follows: TGTGCCAGCAGCTTGGCTCTAGCGGGGGCCGGCGAGCAGTACTTC. The full variable domain, rest sourced from reference TRBV7-3 and TRBJ2-7, is GAGVSQTPSNKVTEKGKYVELRCDPISGHTALYWYRQSLGQGPEFLIYFQGTGAADDSGLPNDRFFAVRPEGSVSTLKIQRTERGDSAVYLCASSLALAGAGEQYFGPGTRLTVT.

This clonotype has only a few counts. V is TRBV6-6 and J is TRBJ1-6; D is unresolved. Germline lookup yields CDR1 MNHNY and CDR2 SVGAGI (reference sequence). There are 13 residues in the CDR3. V lost 2 bases, J lost 13 bases, and 12 bases lay in between. CDR3: CASSYGQAIPLHF. The CDR3 coding sequence is TGTGCCAGCAGTTACGGGCAGGCTATTCCCCTCCACTTT.

This clonotype was seen more than once but under ten times. The chain recombines TRBV20-1 with TRBJ2-7; D gene uncertain. Trimming pared 2 bases from V and 9 bases from J, leaving 14 bases between. The V gene's germline CDR1 is DFQATT and CDR2 SNEGSKA (reference sequence). This CDR3 region has 12 residues. The CDR3 is CSARFASLGQYF. CDR3 DNA sequence: TGCAGTGCTAGATTCGCCTCTTTAGGGCAGTACTTC.

The chain recombines TRBV6-5 with TRBJ1-2; D remains ambiguous. CDR1 is MNHEY, CDR2 SVGAGI, per germline. The CDR3 covers 11 residues. V gave up 6 bases and J gave up 3 bases, with 5 bases separating them. The CDR3 sequence is CASSGHYGYTF. CDR3 sequence (DNA): TGTGCCAGCAGCGGACACTATGGCTACACCTTC.

The chain is built from TRBV7-3 and TRBJ2-3; 10 bases are shared with TRBD1. V dropped 5 bases and J dropped 5; count of bases not matched to a gene: 10. Germline CDR1 and CDR2: SGHTA and FQGTGA. CDR3 size: 16 residues. DNA for the CDR3: TGTGCCAGCAGCCCGGAGCTGACAGGGGGCTTAGATACGCAGTATTTT. It yields the protein CASSPELTGGLDTQYF.

V gene TRBV20-1 combines with J gene TRBJ2-1, with 7 bases identical to TRBD2. The CDR3 length is 17 residues. Germline V gene data show CDR1 as DFQATT and CDR2 as SNEGSKA (reference sequence). The J segment lost 3 bases and the V segment lost 6 bases, leaving 17 bases of the junction unmatched. CDR3 loop: CSASPALGLEGYNEQFF. CDR3 DNA: TGCAGTGCCTCACCCGCCCTTGGACTAGAGGGCTACAATGAGCAGTTCTTC.

Comment on this clonotype: With only one base between it and a far larger clone, this is likely a read error. The chain has TRBV9 and TRBJ2-7, with 8 nucleotides matching TRBD1. V lost 0 bases to trimming and J lost 7 bases; unmatched junction nucleotides: 12. Germline V gene sequence: CDR1 SGDLS, CDR2 YYNGEE. The CDR3 length is 16 residues. For the CDR3, the DNA is TGTGCCAGCAGCGTAGGGAGCGCAGGGGGCACAAATGAGCAGTACTTC. This gives the protein CASSVGSAGGTNEQYF.

CDR3 DNA: TGTGCCAGCAGCCCCCAGGGGCAGACCTACAATGAGCAGTTCTTC. It encodes CASSPQGQTYNEQFF. This chain joins TRBV7-2 and TRBJ2-1, with D maybe TRBD1 (6 bases). V was trimmed by 5 bases and J by 2 bases, leaving 13 bases between them. Germline V gives CDR1 SGHTA, CDR2 FQGNSA. The CDR3 spans 15 residues.

This clonotype was counted only a few times. This sequence joins TRBV27 and TRBJ2-3, with TRBD1 matching over 12 bases. V was pared by 3 bases and J by 6 bases, with 10 bases of the junction left unmatched. Germline V gene data show CDR1 as MNHEY and CDR2 as SMNVEV (reference sequence). The CDR3 runs 17 residues. CDR3 bases: TGTGCCAGCAGTTTTTACCCGGGACAGGGGGCCGAGGATACGCAGTATTTT. Amino acid sequence: CASSFYPGQGAEDTQYF.

This clonotype appeared a single time. The DNA of the CDR3 is TGTGCCAGCAGTTTAGGGGTAGCCAAAAACATTCAGTACTTC. Its translation: CASSLGVAKNIQYF. The chain has TRBV27 and TRBJ2-4; D ambiguous. CDR1 is MNHEY and CDR2 is SMNVEV in the germline V gene (reference sequence). The CDR3 has 14 residues. V lost 2 bases and J lost 0, with 5 bases in between.

This clonotype was detected many times. The chain employs TRBV15 and TRBJ2-7; D is undetermined. The CDR3 sequence is 13 residues long. Germline lookup yields CDR1 LNHNV and CDR2 YYDKDF (reference sequence). The germline V and J ends were trimmed by 0 bases and 3 bases, with 6 bases remaining between them. Here the CDR3 reads CATSRDLFYEQYF. The CDR3 DNA sequence: TGTGCCACCAGCAGAGATCTATTCTACGAGCAGTACTTC.

This clonotype appeared many times. The rearrangement uses TRBV2 and TRBJ2-7, with 10 positions matching TRBD2. J was trimmed by 0 bases and V by 10 bases; bases with no gene match: 3. The CDR3 is made up of 13 amino acids. Germline V gene sequence: CDR1 SNHLY, CDR2 FYNNEI. As DNA, the CDR3 is TGTGCCACGGGACTAGCGTTCTCCTACGAGCAGTACTTC. This sequence encodes CATGLAFSYEQYF.

This clonotype was recorded at least ten times. The CDR3 DNA reads TGTGCCAGCAGCCAGGGGGGGGGAGCCTATAATTCACCCCTCCACTTT. Protein product: CASSQGGGAYNSPLHF. The chain couples TRBV7-2 to TRBJ1-6; 7 bases match TRBD1. The junction had 6 bases not matched to a gene; V was cut back by 5 bases and J by 2 bases. Germline lookup yields CDR1 SGHTA and CDR2 FQGNSA. CDR3 length: 16 amino acids.

This clonotype was picked up many times. V usage is TRBV27 and J usage is TRBJ2-7; D gene unclear. V dropped 0 bases and J dropped 5 bases, with 8 bases sitting between them. Germline V lookup: CDR1 MNHEY, CDR2 SMNVEV (reference sequence). The CDR3 totals 13 residues. The CDR3 DNA sequence: TGTGCCAGCAGTTTATCGTTCGGAAACGAGCAGTACTTC. Encoded protein: CASSLSFGNEQYF.

This clonotype was seen only once. The V call is TRBV27, the J call TRBJ1-2; D possibly corresponds to TRBD1 (5 bases). V was cut by 0 bases and J by 7 bases, with 12 bases left in between. Germline assignment: CDR1 MNHEY and CDR2 SMNVEV (reference sequence). This CDR3 comprises 14 residues. In DNA, the CDR3 is TGTGCCAGCAGTTTATCGGGCAGGGATGGTGGCTACACCTTC. Its protein is CASSLSGRDGGYTF.

The chain links TRBV7-2 to TRBJ2-1; D is unresolved. The CDR3 runs 15 residues. CDR1 SGHTA and CDR2 FQGNSA come from the germline V gene. With 3 bases removed from V and 1 base from J, the gap between germline ends came to 10 bases. CDR3 sequence reads: CASSLVVGSYNEQFF. CDR3 nucleotide sequence: TGTGCCAGCAGCTTGGTCGTCGGGTCCTACAATGAGCAGTTCTTC.

V usage is TRBV6-2 or TRBV6-3 and J usage is TRBJ2-7, with 10 bases fitting TRBD2. This CDR3 is built from 15 residues. Germline CDR1 and CDR2: MNHEY and SVGEGT. V lost 0 bases, J lost 7 bases, and 6 bases stayed unmatched. CDR3: CASSYSSSGRQEQYF. CDR3 sequence (DNA): TGTGCCAGCAGTTACTCTTCTAGCGGGAGACAGGAGCAGTACTTC.

V gene TRBV4-3 combines with J gene TRBJ2-4; TRBD2 is a possible D gene (6 bases). There are 19 residues in the CDR3. The V end lost 1 base, the J end lost 7 bases, and 26 bases lay between the germline ends. The germline gives CDR1 LGHNA, CDR2 YSLEER. This chain's CDR3 is CASSQGFTAVGGGKNIQYF. CDR3 in DNA: TGCGCCAGCAGCCAAGGGTTTACGGCCGTGGGTGGAGGGAAGAACATTCAGTACTTC.

The chain couples TRBV4-1 to TRBJ2-5, with a weak D call TRBD2 (7 bases). Germline assignment: CDR1 MGHRA and CDR2 YSYEKL. V was clipped by 4 bases and J by 4 bases, with 10 bases between them. The length of the CDR3 is 13 residues. The CDR3 sequence is CASSRGGVETQYF. As DNA, the CDR3 is TGCGCCAGCAGCCGGGGGGGCGTAGAGACCCAGTACTTC.

The genes are TRBV6-2 or TRBV6-3 and TRBJ2-7; TRBD1 matches 11 bases. The germline CDR1 and CDR2 sequences are MNHEY and SVGEGT. This CDR3 contains 16 residues. With V trimmed by 2 bases and J by 5 bases, 8 bases remained unmatched. In DNA, the CDR3 is TGTGCCAGCAGTTACCCAGGACAGGGGGCAAGTAACGAGCAGTACTTC. This encodes CASSYPGQGASNEQYF.

Ten or more counts support this clonotype. The rearrangement uses TRBV12-3 or TRBV12-4 and TRBJ2-5; 7 nucleotides line up with TRBD1. Losses at the gene ends were 3 bases for V and 4 bases for J; bases not matched to a gene: 2. The CDR3 spans 13 residues. The CDR3 here is CASSFRDRETQYF. The CDR3 nucleotides read TGTGCCAGCAGTTTCAGGGACAGAGAGACCCAGTACTTC.

Sample share makes this clonotype medium-sized. J is TRBJ2-2 and V is TRBV28; tentatively, D is TRBD2 (5 bases). The germline V gene has CDR1 MDHEN and CDR2 SYDVKM. V was shortened by 6 bases and J by 4 bases, with 15 bases between the two germline ends. CDR3 length: 15 residues. CDR3 in DNA: TGTGCCAGCAGACGTTCCTCTGCGGGCACCGGGGAGCTGTTTTTT. This translates into CASRRSSAGTGELFF.

This clonotype was counted ten times or more. The rearrangement links TRBV6-2 or TRBV6-3 to TRBJ2-7; D perhaps matches TRBD1 (7 bases). The CDR3 is 14 residues long. Trimming removed 6 bases at V and 6 bases at J, with 18 bases between. Germline-derived CDR1 and CDR2 are MNHEY and SVGEGT. The CDR3 DNA reads as TGTGCCAGCAGCCGACCCCTGGAGGGGGCCGAGCAGTACTTC. This codes for CASSRPLEGAEQYF.

This clonotype was recorded at least ten times. The chain uses TRBV7-2 and TRBJ2-7; D ambiguous. The CDR3 consists of 12 residues. Deletions cut 3 bases from V and 7 bases from J, with 10 bases between. Per germline, CDR1 SGHTA and CDR2 FQGNSA. As DNA, the CDR3 is TGTGCCAGCAGCTTCGTGGCCAGGGAGCAGTACTTC. This codes for CASSFVAREQYF.

The chain joins TRBV9 to TRBJ2-3; 8 bases are a match to TRBD1. Per germline, CDR1 SGDLS and CDR2 YYNGEE. Trimming at V came to 3 bases and at J to 2 bases, leaving 8 bases not matched to a gene. The CDR3 loop spans 16 amino acids. The CDR3 coding sequence is TGTGCCAGCAGCGCCTCGGACAGGGAGGACACAGATACGCAGTATTTT. Its translation: CASSASDREDTDTQYF.